This TCR beta chain is drawn from a study of cytomegalovirus exposure and HLA in healthy donors. Overall study findings and caveats: TCR beta chain V- and J-gene trimming was linked, in a later analysis, to a missense variant in DCLRE1C. In presence/absence analyses, roughly uniform sequencing depth across donors was assumed.

The V end lost 6 bases, the J end lost 1 base, and 10 bases lay between the germline ends. The CDR3 has 13 residues. Germline loops: CDR1 MNHEY, CDR2 SMNVEV (reference sequence). The PCR had 60 Vbeta and 13 Jbeta primers. TCRdb keeps only in-frame clones here, not all; method: immunoSEQ multiplex PCR. The sample gives 140,000 or so clones, about a tenth of which show up once; 1.5% to 2% is in the top ten. In its sample, this clone was seen a few times. Its antigen is still unknown. Sequences were obtained from PBMCs. V gene TRBV27 combines with J gene TRBJ2-7, with D perhaps matching TRBD2 (5 bases). The receptor's source is a male donor in good health and CMV-seronegative. Written as DNA, the CDR3 is TGTGCCAGCAGAGACGGACTTTCCTACGAGCAGTACTTC. Its protein product is CASRDGLSYEQYF.